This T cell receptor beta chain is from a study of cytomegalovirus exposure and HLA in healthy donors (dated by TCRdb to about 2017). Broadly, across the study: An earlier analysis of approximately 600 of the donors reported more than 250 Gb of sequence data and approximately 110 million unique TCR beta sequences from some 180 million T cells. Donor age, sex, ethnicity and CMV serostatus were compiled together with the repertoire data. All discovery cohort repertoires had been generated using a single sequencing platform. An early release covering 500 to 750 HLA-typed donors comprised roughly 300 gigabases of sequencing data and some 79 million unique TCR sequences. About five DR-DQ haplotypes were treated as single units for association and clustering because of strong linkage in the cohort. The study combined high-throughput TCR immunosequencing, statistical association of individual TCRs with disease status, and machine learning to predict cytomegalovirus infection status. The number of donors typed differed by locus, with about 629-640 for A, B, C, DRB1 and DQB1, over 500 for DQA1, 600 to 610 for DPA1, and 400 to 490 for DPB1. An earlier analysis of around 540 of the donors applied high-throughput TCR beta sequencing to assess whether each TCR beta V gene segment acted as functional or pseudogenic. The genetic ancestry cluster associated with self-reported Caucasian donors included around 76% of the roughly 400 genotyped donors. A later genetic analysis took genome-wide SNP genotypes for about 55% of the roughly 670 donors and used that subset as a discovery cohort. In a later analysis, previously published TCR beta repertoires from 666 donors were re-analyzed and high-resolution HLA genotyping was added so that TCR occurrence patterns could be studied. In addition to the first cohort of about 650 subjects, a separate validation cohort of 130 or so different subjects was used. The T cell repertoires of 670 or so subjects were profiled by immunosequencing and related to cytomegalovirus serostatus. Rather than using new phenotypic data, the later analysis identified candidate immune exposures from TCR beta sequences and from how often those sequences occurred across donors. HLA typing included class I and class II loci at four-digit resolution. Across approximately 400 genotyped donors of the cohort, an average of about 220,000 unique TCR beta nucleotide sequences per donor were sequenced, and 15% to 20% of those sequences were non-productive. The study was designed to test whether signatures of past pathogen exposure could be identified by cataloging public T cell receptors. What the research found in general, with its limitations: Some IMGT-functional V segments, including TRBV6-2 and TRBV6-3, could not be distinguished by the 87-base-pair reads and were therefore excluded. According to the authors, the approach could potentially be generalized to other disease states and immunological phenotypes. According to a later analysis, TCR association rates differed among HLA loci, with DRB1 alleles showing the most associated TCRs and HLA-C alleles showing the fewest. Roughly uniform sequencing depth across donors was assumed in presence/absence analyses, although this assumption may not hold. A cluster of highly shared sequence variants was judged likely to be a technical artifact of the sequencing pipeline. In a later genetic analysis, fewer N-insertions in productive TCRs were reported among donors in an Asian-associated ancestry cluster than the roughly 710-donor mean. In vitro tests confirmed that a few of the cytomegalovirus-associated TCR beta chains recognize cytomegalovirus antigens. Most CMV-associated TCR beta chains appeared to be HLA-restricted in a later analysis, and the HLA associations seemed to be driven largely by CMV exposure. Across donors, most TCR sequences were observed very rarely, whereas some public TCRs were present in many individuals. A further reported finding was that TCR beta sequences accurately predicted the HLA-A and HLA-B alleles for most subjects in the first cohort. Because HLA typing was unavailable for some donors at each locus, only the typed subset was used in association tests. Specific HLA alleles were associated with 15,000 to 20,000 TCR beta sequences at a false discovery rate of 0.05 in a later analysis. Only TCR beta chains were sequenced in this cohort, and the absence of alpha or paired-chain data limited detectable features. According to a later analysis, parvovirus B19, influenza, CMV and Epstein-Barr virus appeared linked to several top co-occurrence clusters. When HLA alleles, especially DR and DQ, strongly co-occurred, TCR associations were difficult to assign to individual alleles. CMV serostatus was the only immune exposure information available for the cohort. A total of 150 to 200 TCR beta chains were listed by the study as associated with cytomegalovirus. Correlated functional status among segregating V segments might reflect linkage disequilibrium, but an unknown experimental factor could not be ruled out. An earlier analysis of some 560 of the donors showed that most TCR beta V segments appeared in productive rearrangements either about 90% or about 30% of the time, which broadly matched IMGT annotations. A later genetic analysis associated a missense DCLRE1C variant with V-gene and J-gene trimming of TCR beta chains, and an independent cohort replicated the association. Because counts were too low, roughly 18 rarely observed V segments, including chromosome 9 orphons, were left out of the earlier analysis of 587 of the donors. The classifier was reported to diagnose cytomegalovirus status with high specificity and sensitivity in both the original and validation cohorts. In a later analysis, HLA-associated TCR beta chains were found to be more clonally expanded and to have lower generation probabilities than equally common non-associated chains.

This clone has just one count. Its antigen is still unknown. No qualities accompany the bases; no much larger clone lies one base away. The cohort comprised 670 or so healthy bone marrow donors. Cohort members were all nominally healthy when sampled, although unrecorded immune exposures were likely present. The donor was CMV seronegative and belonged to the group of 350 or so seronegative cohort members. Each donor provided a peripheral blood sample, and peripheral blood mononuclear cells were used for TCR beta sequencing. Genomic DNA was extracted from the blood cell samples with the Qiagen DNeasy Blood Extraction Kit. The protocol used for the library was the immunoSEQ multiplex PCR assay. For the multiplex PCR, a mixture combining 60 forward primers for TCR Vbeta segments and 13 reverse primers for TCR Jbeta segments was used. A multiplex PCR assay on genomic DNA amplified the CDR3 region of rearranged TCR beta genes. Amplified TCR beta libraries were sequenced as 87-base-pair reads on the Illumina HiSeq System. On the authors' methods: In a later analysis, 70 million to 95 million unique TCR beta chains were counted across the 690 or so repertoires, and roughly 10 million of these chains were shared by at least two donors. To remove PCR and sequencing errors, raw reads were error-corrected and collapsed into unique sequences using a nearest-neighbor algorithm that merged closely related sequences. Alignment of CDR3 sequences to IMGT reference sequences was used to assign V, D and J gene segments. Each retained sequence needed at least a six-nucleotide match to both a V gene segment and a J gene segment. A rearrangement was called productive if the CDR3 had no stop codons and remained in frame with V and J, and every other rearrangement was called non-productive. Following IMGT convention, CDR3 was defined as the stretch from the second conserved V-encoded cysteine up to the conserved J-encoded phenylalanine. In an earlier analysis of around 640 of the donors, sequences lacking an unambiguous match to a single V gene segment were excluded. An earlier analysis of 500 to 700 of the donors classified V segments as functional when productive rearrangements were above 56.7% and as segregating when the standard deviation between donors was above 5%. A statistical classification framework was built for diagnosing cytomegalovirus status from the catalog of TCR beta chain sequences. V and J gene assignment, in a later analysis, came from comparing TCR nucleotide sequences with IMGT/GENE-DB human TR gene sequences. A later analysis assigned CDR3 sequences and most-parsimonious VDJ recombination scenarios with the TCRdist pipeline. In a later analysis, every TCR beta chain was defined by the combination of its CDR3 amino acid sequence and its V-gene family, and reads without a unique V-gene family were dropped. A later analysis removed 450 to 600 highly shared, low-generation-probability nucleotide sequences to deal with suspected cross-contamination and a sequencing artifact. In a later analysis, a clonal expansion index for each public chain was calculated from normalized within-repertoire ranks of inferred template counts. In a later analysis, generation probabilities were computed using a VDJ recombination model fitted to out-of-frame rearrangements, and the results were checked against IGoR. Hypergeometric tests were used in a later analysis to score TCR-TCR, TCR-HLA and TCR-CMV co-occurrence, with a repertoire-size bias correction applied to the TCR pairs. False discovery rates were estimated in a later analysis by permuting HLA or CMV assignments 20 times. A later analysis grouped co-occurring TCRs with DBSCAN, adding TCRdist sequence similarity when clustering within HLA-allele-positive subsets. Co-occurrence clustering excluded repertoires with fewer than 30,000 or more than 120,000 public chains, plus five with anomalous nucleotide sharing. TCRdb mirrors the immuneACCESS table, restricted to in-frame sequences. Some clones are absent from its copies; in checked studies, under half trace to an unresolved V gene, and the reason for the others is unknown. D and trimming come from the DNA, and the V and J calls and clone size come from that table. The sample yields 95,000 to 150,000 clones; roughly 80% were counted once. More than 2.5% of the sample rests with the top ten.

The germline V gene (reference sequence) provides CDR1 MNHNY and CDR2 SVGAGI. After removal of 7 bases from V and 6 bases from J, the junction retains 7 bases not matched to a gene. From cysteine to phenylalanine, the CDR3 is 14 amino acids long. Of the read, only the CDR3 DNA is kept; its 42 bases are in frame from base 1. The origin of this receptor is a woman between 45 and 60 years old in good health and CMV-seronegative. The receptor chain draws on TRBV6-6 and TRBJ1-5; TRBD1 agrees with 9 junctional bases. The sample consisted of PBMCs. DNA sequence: TGTGCCAGCATTATAGGACAGGGGTTTCAGCCCCAGCATTTT. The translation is CASIIGQGFQPQHF.